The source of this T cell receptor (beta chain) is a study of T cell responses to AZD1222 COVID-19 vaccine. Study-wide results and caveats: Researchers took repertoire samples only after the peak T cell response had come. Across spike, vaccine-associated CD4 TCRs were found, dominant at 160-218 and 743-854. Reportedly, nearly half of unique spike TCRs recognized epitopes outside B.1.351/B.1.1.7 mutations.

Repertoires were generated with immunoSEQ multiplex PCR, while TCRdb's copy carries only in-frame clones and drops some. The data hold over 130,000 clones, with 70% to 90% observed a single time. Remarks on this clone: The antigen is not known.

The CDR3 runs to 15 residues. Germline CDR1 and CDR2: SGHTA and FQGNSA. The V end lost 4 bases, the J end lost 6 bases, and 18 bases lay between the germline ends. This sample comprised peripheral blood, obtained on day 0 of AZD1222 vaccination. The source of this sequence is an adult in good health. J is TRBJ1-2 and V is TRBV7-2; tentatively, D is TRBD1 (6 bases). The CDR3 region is CASSSAIQGYHGYTF. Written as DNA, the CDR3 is TGTGCCAGCAGCTCAGCCATACAGGGTTATCATGGCTACACCTTC.